Each of the 21 T cell receptor beta chains below was sequenced from the same sample in a study of blood T cell repertoires in COVID-19. The repertoire was sequenced with immunoSEQ multiplex PCR; TCRdb's copy has only in-frame clones and lacks some. The sample records some 150,000 clones, roughly 84% being singletons. Material: peripheral blood. Every receptor here comes from a woman aged 55-75 years with acute or convalescent COVID-19.

The rearrangement links TRBV7-9 to TRBJ1-2, with a possible D match to TRBD1 (6 bases). Trimming stripped 2 bases from V and 6 bases from J, with 7 bases between. The V gene's germline CDR1 is SEHNR and CDR2 FQNEAQ (reference sequence). The CDR3 extends over 12 amino acids. The CDR3 loop reads CASSLTGNGYTF. CDR3 DNA: TGTGCCAGCAGCTTAACAGGGAATGGCTACACCTTC.

The chain couples TRBV6-5 to TRBJ2-1, with D tentatively TRBD2 (6 bases). Trimming pared 7 bases from V and 9 bases from J, leaving 13 bases between. The CDR3 length is 12 residues. Germline V gene data show CDR1 as MNHEY and CDR2 as SVGAGI. CDR3 loop: CASIKPEGEQFF. DNA of the CDR3: TGTGCCAGCATAAAACCGGAGGGTGAGCAGTTCTTC.

The chain is built from TRBV3-1 (or the pseudogene TRBV3-2) and TRBJ1-6, with D perhaps TRBD1 (5 bases). This CDR3 is built from 16 residues. Trimming took off 0 bases at V and 14 bases at J, with 20 bases between the two ends. Germline V gene sequence: CDR1 LGHDT, CDR2 YNNKEL (reference sequence). CDR3 loop: CASSQELARQMVALHF. The CDR3 DNA reads as TGTGCCAGCAGCCAAGAATTAGCAAGACAGATGGTGGCCCTCCACTTT.

This clone was found once. This chain uses TRBV3-1 (or the pseudogene TRBV3-2) with TRBJ2-1; 8 bases map to TRBD2. Unmatched junction bases numbered 14, after V lost 1 base and J lost 3 bases. The CDR3 runs to 19 residues. The germline V gene has CDR1 LGHDT and CDR2 YNNKEL (reference sequence). The CDR3 sequence: CASSQGHITAGVSYNEQFF. CDR3 DNA: TGTGCCAGCAGCCAAGGACATATTACAGCGGGGGTAAGCTACAATGAGCAGTTCTTC.

The gene calls are TRBV11-2 and TRBJ1-1; possible D gene TRBD1, 5 bases. V was trimmed by 0 bases and J by 2 bases, leaving 10 bases between them. CDR3 length: 15 residues. From germline, CDR1 is SGHAT and CDR2 FQNNGV. The DNA of the CDR3 is TGTGCCAGCAGCTTAGAGCGACAGTCAAACACTGAAGCTTTCTTT. It codes for CASSLERQSNTEAFF.

This clone occurred once. The chain carries TRBV7-9 and TRBJ2-1; 9 positions agree with TRBD1. V dropped 2 bases and J dropped 6; count of bases not matched to a gene: 14. The V gene's germline CDR1 is SEHNR and CDR2 FQNEAQ (reference sequence). The CDR3 loop spans 18 amino acids. The CDR3 loop reads CASSLWGQGPIDLNEQFF. The DNA for the CDR3 is TGTGCCAGCAGCTTATGGGGACAGGGCCCTATAGATCTCAATGAGCAGTTCTTC. Complete variable domain (other parts from reference TRBV7-9 and TRBJ2-1): DTGVSQNPRHKITKRGQNVTFRCDPISEHNRLYWYRQTLGQGPEFLTYFQNEAQLEKSRLLSDRFSAERPKGSFSTLEIQRTEQGDSAMYLCASSLWGQGPIDLNEQFFGPGTRLTVL.

Only one count was recorded for this clone. The V call is TRBV28, the J call TRBJ2-1, with 8 nucleotides matching TRBD2. The CDR3 runs 14 residues. The germline CDR1 and CDR2 sequences are MDHEN and SYDVKM. V was clipped by 2 bases and J by 12 bases; unmatched bases: 9. CDR3 protein: CASSLLTGSGGQFF. CDR3 nucleotides: TGTGCCAGCAGTTTACTCACGGGGAGCGGGGGGCAGTTCTTC.

The chain joins TRBV11-2 to TRBJ2-7, with 7 bases matching TRBD2. The junction had 18 bases not matched to a gene; V was cut back by 4 bases and J by 3 bases. This CDR3 has 18 amino acids. CDR1 and CDR2 from the germline V gene are SGHAT and FQNNGV. CDR3 bases: TGTGCCAGCAGCTCAGCTTTCGTCTTTAGCGGGCCTGACTACGAGCAGTACTTC. Translating gives CASSSAFVFSGPDYEQYF.

The J gene is TRBJ1-2, the V gene TRBV5-5; possible D gene TRBD1, 6 bases. CDR3 length equals 14 residues. Trimming cost V 0 bases and J 6 bases, with 12 bases left between them. CDR1 SGHKS and CDR2 YYEKEE come from the germline V gene (reference sequence). The CDR3 nucleotides read TGTGCCAGCAGCTTGGAGACAGGTCCCCATGGCTACACCTTC. This gives the protein CASSLETGPHGYTF.

The chain is built from TRBV5-4 and TRBJ2-2, with D perhaps TRBD2 (5 bases). The V gene lost 7 bases and the J gene lost 2 bases, with 15 bases spanning the gap. The length of the CDR3 is 15 residues. Germline-derived CDR1 and CDR2 are SGHNT and YYREEE (reference sequence). The CDR3 region has the DNA TGTGCCAGCCGACCCGGCCGGGGTAACACCGGGGAGCTGTTTTTT. Translation: CASRPGRGNTGELFF.

This clone showed up just once. This chain links TRBV6-1 with TRBJ2-7, with 7 positions matching TRBD1. Trimming cost V 3 bases and J 3 bases; bases outside gene matches: 11. CDR3 length: 16 amino acids. From germline, CDR1 is MNHNS and CDR2 SASEGT. CDR3 protein: CASSEALRDRRYEQYF. DNA of the CDR3: TGTGCCAGCAGTGAGGCCCTACGGGACAGACGCTACGAGCAGTACTTC.

The rearrangement uses TRBV5-1 and TRBJ1-1; 7 bases match TRBD1. CDR1 is SGHRS and CDR2 is YFSETQ in the germline V gene. V was clipped by 4 bases and J by 0 bases; unmatched bases: 6. CDR3 length equals 15 residues. This CDR3 reads CASSPGTVLNTEAFF. The CDR3 DNA follows: TGCGCCAGCAGCCCCGGGACAGTATTGAACACTGAAGCTTTCTTT.

The CDR3 DNA reads TGTGCCAGCAGCTTATCTGGGACAGGGGCCGAGCAGTACTTC. Translated: CASSLSGTGAEQYF. The rearrangement links TRBV7-2 to TRBJ2-7, with 10 positions matching TRBD1. V shed 2 bases and J 6 bases; nucleotides not matched to a gene: 4. This CDR3 has 14 residues. Germline assignment: CDR1 SGHTA and CDR2 FQGNSA.

The V call is TRBV5-1, the J call TRBJ1-2, with TRBD1 identical over 7 bases. The CDR3 contains 13 residues. Trimming cost V 3 bases and J 1 base; bases outside gene matches: 0. CDR1 and CDR2 from the germline V gene are SGHRS and YFSETQ. CDR3 residues: CASSSGGNYGYTF. The DNA for the CDR3 is TGCGCCAGCAGCTCAGGGGGTAACTATGGCTACACCTTC.

The V and J genes are TRBV30 and TRBJ1-5; maybe TRBD1 (6 bases). The CDR3 is 15 amino acids. Germline V CDR1 and CDR2: GTSNPN, SVGIG (reference sequence). V was cut by 3 bases and J by 5 bases, with 17 bases left in between. CDR3 amino acids: CAWRARDTEYQPQHF. CDR3 sequence (DNA): TGTGCCTGGAGGGCCCGGGACACGGAATATCAGCCCCAGCATTTT.

The chain recombines TRBV3-1 (or the pseudogene TRBV3-2) with TRBJ2-1; 15 bases are shared with TRBD2. The CDR3 is made up of 18 amino acids. Looked up from germline, CDR1 is LGHDT and CDR2 is YNNKEL (reference sequence). The junction had 9 bases not matched to a gene; V was cut back by 3 bases and J by 6 bases. For the CDR3, the DNA is TGTGCCAGCAGCCAGCCTGGACTAGCGGGGGGGCGAAGCAATGAGCAGTTCTTC. Translation gives CASSQPGLAGGRSNEQFF.

V and J are TRBV3-1 (or the pseudogene TRBV3-2) and TRBJ1-2; 8 bases align to TRBD1. CDR1 and CDR2 from the germline V gene are LGHDT and YNNKEL (reference sequence). Trimming took 1 base from V and 6 from J; bases not matched to a gene: 1. The CDR3 loop spans 13 amino acids. This CDR3 is CASSQGTGNGYTF. CDR3 in DNA: TGTGCCAGCAGCCAAGGGACAGGGAATGGCTACACCTTC.

This chain joins TRBV2 and TRBJ2-1, with D maybe TRBD2 (6 bases). V was clipped by 8 bases and J by 9 bases, with 11 bases between them. From germline, CDR1 is SNHLY and CDR2 FYNNEI. The CDR3 is 11 amino acids. The DNA for the CDR3 is TGTGCCAGCTGTCGGGGACTTGAGCAGTTCTTC. Protein sequence: CASCRGLEQFF. Full variable domain (rest looked up from reference TRBV2 and TRBJ2-1): EPEVTQTPSHQVTQMGQEVILRCVPISNHLYFYWYRQILGQKVEFLVSFYNNEISEKSEIFDDQFSVERPDGSNFTLKIRSTKLEDSAMYFCASCRGLEQFFGPGTRLTVL.

The CDR3 nucleotides read TGTGCCAGCAGCTTAGTGACGGGCAGGGGCACAGATACGCAGTATTTT. This encodes CASSLVTGRGTDTQYF. The V and J genes are TRBV11-3 and TRBJ2-3; the D gene is possibly TRBD1 (5 bases). Trimming removed 1 base at V and 1 base at J, with 12 bases between. The CDR3 extends over 16 amino acids. Germline V lookup: CDR1 SGHNT, CDR2 YENEEA.

The V gene is TRBV7-2, the J gene TRBJ2-1, with 9 bases fitting TRBD1. Germline CDR1 reads SGHTA; CDR2 reads FQGNSA. Trimming removed 4 bases from V and 15 bases from J; junction bases left unmatched: 16. The CDR3 extends over 15 amino acids. The CDR3 sequence is CASSSLLPPGQGPFF. Here the CDR3 DNA reads TGTGCCAGCAGCTCACTCCTCCCACCGGGACAGGGTCCGTTCTTC.

The chain uses TRBV11-2 and TRBJ2-7; TRBD1 matches 8 bases. Per germline, CDR1 SGHAT and CDR2 FQNNGV. Losses at the gene ends were 3 bases for V and 6 bases for J; bases not matched to a gene: 7. The CDR3 loop spans 14 amino acids. The CDR3 region has the DNA TGTGCCAGCAGCTTCGACAGGGGTGGGGTCGAGCAGTACTTC. The encoded protein is CASSFDRGGVEQYF.